Reported below is one T cell receptor (beta chain). The sample originates from a study of shared clonotypes between healthy human individuals. It was across several immunoSEQ plates that each subset's genomic DNA was evenly split. Each PCR replicate from the sorted subsets contained roughly 210 ng DNA, which is tens of thousands of T cell genomes. In the authors' workflow: Filtering differed, since immunoSEQ gave only junction sequences and no quality scores. The protocol was immunoSEQ multiplex PCR, while the TCRdb copy is restricted to in-frame clones and leaves out a portion. From that table come the V and J calls and clone size; the DNA was used to work out D and trimming. The data show 700,000 or so clones, around 72% seen once. The CDR3 has 14 amino acids. V lost 0 bases and J 5 bases, leaving 10 bases between the germline ends. Germline CDR1 and CDR2: SNHLY and FYNNEI. Donation came from healthy HIV-negative adults that had no recent acute infections or vaccinations.

The sequencing sample was made of memory CD4+ T cells sorted from blood. Subset here: CD45RA-negative fraction. The V gene is TRBV2, the J gene TRBJ2-5; tentative D call: TRBD1 (5 bases). This clonotype was sampled from a woman aged 25-40 years in good health. Here the CDR3 DNA reads TGTGCCAGCAGTGAAGCGGCTGGGGCGGAGACCCAGTACTTC. Its protein is CASSEAAGAETQYF.